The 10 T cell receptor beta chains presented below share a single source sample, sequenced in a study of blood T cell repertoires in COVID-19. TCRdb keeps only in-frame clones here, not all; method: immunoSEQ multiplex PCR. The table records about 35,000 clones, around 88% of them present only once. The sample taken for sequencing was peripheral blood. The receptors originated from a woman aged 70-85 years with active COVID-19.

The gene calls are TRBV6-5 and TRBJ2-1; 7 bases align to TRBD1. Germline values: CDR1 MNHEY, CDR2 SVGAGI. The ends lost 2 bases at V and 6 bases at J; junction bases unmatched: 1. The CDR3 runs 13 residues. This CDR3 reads CASSYDRVNEQFF. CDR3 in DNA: TGTGCCAGCAGTTACGACAGGGTCAATGAGCAGTTCTTC.

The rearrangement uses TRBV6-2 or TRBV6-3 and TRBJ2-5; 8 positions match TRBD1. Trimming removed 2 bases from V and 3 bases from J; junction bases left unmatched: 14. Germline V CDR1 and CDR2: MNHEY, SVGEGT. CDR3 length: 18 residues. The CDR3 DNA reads TGTGCCAGCAGTTACCGCAAAACCGACAGGGGCGGAAAAGAGACCCAGTACTTC. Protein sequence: CASSYRKTDRGGKETQYF.

The CDR3: CASRAVGHLSGNTIYF. CDR3 sequence (DNA): TGTGCCAGCAGGGCCGTAGGACACCTCTCTGGAAACACCATATATTTT. The V call is TRBV2, the J call TRBJ1-3; possibly TRBD1 for D (5 bases). CDR3 length equals 16 residues. The germline CDR1 and CDR2 sequences are SNHLY and FYNNEI. Trimming shortened V by 6 bases and J by 0 bases, and 15 bases separated the two germline ends.

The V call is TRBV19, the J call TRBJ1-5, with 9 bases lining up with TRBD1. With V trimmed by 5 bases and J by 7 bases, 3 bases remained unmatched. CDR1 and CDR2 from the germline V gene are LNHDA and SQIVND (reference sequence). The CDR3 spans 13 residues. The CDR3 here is CASSGDRDQPQHF. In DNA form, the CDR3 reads TGTGCCAGTAGTGGGGACAGGGACCAGCCCCAGCATTTT.

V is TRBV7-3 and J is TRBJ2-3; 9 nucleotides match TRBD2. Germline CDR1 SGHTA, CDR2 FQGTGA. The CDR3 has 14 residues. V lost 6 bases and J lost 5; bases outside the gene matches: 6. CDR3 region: CASSPGSGGDTQYF. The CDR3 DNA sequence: TGTGCCAGCAGTCCCGGTAGCGGGGGAGATACGCAGTATTTT.

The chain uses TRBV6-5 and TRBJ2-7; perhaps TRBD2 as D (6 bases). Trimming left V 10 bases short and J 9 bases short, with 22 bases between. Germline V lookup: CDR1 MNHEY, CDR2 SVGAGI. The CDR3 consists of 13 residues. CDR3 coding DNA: TGTGCCATCACCCGGGACTCCTCTCTCGGGCAGTACTTC. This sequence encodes CAITRDSSLGQYF.

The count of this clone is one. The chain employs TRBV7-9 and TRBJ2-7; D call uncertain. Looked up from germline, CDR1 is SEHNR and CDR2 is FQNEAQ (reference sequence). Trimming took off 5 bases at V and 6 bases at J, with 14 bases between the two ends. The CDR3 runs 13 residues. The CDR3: CASSPLNYREQYF. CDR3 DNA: TGTGCCAGCAGCCCACTTAACTATCGCGAGCAGTACTTC.

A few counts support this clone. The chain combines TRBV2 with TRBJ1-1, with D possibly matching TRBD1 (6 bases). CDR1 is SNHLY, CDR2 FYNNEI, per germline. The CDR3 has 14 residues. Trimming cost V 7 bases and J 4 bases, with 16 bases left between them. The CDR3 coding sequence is TGTGCCAGCACGCCCGGCAGGGGCGGCACTGAAGCTTTCTTT. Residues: CASTPGRGGTEAFF.

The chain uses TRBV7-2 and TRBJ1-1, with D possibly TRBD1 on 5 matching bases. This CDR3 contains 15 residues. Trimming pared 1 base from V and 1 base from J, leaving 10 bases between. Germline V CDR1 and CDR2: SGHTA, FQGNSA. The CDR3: CASSLVGGKNTEAFF. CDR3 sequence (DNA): TGTGCCAGCAGCTTAGTGGGGGGGAAGAACACTGAAGCTTTCTTT.

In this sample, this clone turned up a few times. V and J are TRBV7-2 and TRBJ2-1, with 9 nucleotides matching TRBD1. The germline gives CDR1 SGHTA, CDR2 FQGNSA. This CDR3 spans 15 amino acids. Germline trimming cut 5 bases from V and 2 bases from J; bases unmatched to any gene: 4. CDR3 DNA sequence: TGTGCCAGCAGCCCCGGGACAGGGACCTACAATGAGCAGTTCTTC. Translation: CASSPGTGTYNEQFF. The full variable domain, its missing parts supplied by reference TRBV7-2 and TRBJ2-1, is GAGVSQSPSNKVTEKGKDVELRCDPISGHTALYWYRQSLGQGLEFLIYFQGNSAPDKSGLPSDRFSAERTGGSVSTLTIQRTQQEDSAVYLCASSPGTGTYNEQFFGPGTRLTVL.